This TCR beta chain was captured in a study of blood T cells in healthy people across ages. With a J-beta primer mix and a sample-barcoded 5' primer, a second PCR ran about 7 to 12 cycles. From the 5' RACE reads, TCRdb called clonotypes with MiXCR, one entry per CDR3 protein. The sample consists of 1,500,000 or so distinct CDR3 sequences, 35% to 45% of them appearing once. This clonotype has only a few counts. As yet, its antigen is unknown. Overall study results and limits: Both higher diversity and more naive CD4+ cells marked long-lived donors when set against aged donors. The study regarded diversity estimates from one million T cells as underestimates.

CDR3 length: 14 amino acids. V shed 3 bases and J shed 3 bases, with 11 bases lying between them. Germline loops: CDR1 MNHEY, CDR2 SMNVEV (reference sequence). Sequenced material: blood. The J gene is TRBJ1-2, the V gene TRBV27; D remains unclear. The sequence came from a woman aged 18-35 years in good health. The CDR3 sequence is CASSFAGLDYGYTF. The CDR3 coding sequence is TGTGCCAGCAGTTTTGCAGGATTGGACTATGGCTACACCTTC.